The 9 T cell receptor beta chains below were found in one sample sequenced in a study of resident and recirculating memory T cells in vitiligo. Some clones are missing from TCRdb's copy, which holds only in-frame ones; the method was immunoSEQ multiplex PCR. Here the sample spans 55,000 to 75,000 clones, about 89% being singletons. Sample: blood. The receptors were sampled from a male donor with vitiligo.

The chain couples TRBV11-2 to TRBJ2-4; TRBD2 matches at 16 bases. CDR1 is SGHAT, CDR2 FQNNGV, per germline. V was pared by 5 bases and J by 1 base, with 5 bases of the junction left unmatched. There are 18 residues in the CDR3. CDR3 amino acids: CASSGGTSGGDAKNIQYF. Here the CDR3 DNA reads TGTGCCAGCAGCGGTGGGACTAGCGGGGGGGATGCCAAAAACATTCAGTACTTC.

This rearrangement joins TRBV29-1 to TRBJ2-1, with D maybe TRBD1 (6 bases). CDR1 SQVTM and CDR2 ANQGSEA come from the germline V gene. Trimming pared 2 bases from V and 3 bases from J, leaving 11 bases between. The length of the CDR3 is 14 residues. CDR3 in amino acids: CSVEFTDSYNEQFF. CDR3 bases: TGCAGCGTTGAATTCACGGACAGCTACAATGAGCAGTTCTTC.

The chain couples TRBV5-6 to TRBJ2-1; a weak D match, TRBD1 (6 bases). Germline CDR1 SGHDT, CDR2 YYEEEE. This CDR3 contains 16 residues. With 10 bases removed from V and 5 bases from J, the gap between germline ends came to 25 bases. CDR3 protein: CALSLGGSRDDNEQFF. In DNA form, the CDR3 reads TGTGCCCTCTCCCTAGGGGGTAGCAGGGACGACAATGAGCAGTTCTTC.

CDR3 in amino acids: CAIGQGDSPLHF. The CDR3 region has the DNA TGTGCCATCGGGCAGGGTGACTCACCCCTCCACTTT. The chain employs TRBV10-3 and TRBJ1-6, with a tentative D call TRBD1 (5 bases). The CDR3 is 12 amino acids. Trimming left V 8 bases short and J 10 bases short, with 12 bases between. From germline, CDR1 is ENHRY and CDR2 SYGVKD.

The chain couples TRBV2 to TRBJ2-7; 8 nucleotides align to TRBD2. With 4 bases clipped from V and 7 bases from J, the junction kept 6 bases outside the gene matches. From germline, CDR1 is SNHLY and CDR2 FYNNEI. The CDR3 is 13 amino acids. CDR3 residues: CASSGGPGGEQYF. CDR3 DNA sequence: TGTGCCAGCAGTGGGGGGCCGGGGGGGGAGCAGTACTTC.

The genes are TRBV5-6 and TRBJ1-6; 7 bases line up with TRBD1. CDR1 is SGHDT, CDR2 YYEEEE, per germline. There are 17 residues in the CDR3. V gave up 0 bases and J gave up 0 bases; unmatched junction bases: 3. CDR3 residues: CASSLAGGSSYNSPLHF. The DNA for the CDR3 is TGTGCCAGCAGCTTGGCAGGGGGTAGCTCCTATAATTCACCCCTCCACTTT. The full variable domain, its missing parts supplied by reference TRBV5-6 and TRBJ1-6, is DAGVTQSPTHLIKTRGQQVTLRCSPKSGHDTVSWYQQALGQGPQFIFQYYEEEERQRGNFPDRFSGHQFPNYSSELNVNALLLGDSALYLCASSLAGGSSYNSPLHFGNGTRLTVT.

The CDR3 DNA is TGTGCCTGGACGGGACAAGATAGCACAGATACGCAGTATTTT. Protein product: CAWTGQDSTDTQYF. The gene calls are TRBV30 and TRBJ2-3; the D gene is possibly TRBD1 (6 bases). Trimming stripped 4 bases from V and 0 bases from J, with 11 bases between. Germline V gene sequence: CDR1 GTSNPN, CDR2 SVGIG (reference sequence). This CDR3 is 14 amino acids long.

Comments on this clone: A read error may account for a junction end that differs from germline. The J gene is TRBJ1-1, the V gene TRBV5-6; the D is unclear. The CDR3 is 12 amino acids. Germline lookup yields CDR1 SGHDT and CDR2 YYEEEE. The DNA of the CDR3 is TGTGCCAGCAGCCCAAGGCGGTCTGAGGCTTTCTTT. Residues: CASSPRRSEAFF.

The V call is TRBV5-1, the J call TRBJ2-5; no definite D call. Trimming took 3 bases from V and 4 from J, leaving 13 bases between them. CDR3 length equals 14 residues. CDR1 and CDR2 (germline): SGHRS, YFSETQ. The CDR3 here is CASSSRPAIETQYF. Written as DNA, the CDR3 is TGCGCCAGCAGCTCGCGTCCCGCTATAGAGACCCAGTACTTC.